The entry that follows covers one T cell receptor (beta chain) sequence. Sequencing was performed with immunoSEQ multiplex PCR; in TCRdb, only in-frame clones are kept and a portion is missing. Of fewer than 200,000 clones listed, around 88% were seen once; the top ten hold around 5%. Trimming took 4 bases from V and 5 from J, leaving 9 bases between them. Germline CDR1 is SGHKS and CDR2 is YYEKEE (reference sequence). CDR3 length: 12 amino acids. This sample is drawn from a study of control samples from healthy donors and cancer patients. The TCR sequence derives from a woman aged 25-40 years in good health. The sample consisted of blood. The chain uses TRBV5-5 and TRBJ1-2; no definite D call. The CDR3 nucleotides are TGTGCCAGCAGCCATGACGGATATGGCTACACCTTC. Protein: CASSHDGYGYTF.